The following is a TCR beta chain sequence with its context. What it recognizes is unknown. Unique molecular identifiers were built into the TCR beta cDNA libraries. The yield from roughly 1 to 10 million T cells was around 500,000 cDNA molecules in total. TCRdb ran MiXCR on the PCR reads and lists one entry per CDR3 protein. This table has roughly 580,000 distinct CDR3 sequences, about 44% appearing once. This record belongs to a study of post-analysis software for immune sequencing data. Background on the study: The study covered relapsing-remitting, secondary progressive and progressive-relapsing courses of multiple sclerosis. Study-level points and caveats: Patients used roughly five TRBV segments, including TRBV5-6, TRBV5-1 and TRBV20-1, more often than controls.

Per the germline V gene, CDR1 is DFQATT and CDR2 is SNEGSKA (reference sequence). This CDR3 contains 15 residues. Trimming took off 3 bases at V and 0 bases at J, with 12 bases between the two ends. The sequenced material came from blood. This chain joins TRBV20-1 and TRBJ1-5, with D uncertain. The clonotype comes from a girl between 5 and 17 years old with multiple sclerosis. This chain's CDR3 is CSASLSTGSNQPQHF. The CDR3 DNA reads as TGCAGTGCTAGCCTATCGACGGGTAGCAATCAGCCCCAGCATTTT.